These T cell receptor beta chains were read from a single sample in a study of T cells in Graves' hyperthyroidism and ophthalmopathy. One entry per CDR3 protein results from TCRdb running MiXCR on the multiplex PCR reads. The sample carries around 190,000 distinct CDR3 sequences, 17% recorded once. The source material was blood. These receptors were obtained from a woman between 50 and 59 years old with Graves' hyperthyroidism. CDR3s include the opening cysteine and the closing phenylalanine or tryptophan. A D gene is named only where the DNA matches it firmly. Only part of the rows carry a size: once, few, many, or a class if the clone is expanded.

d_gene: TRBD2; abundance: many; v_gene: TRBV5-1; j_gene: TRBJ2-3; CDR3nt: TGCGCCAGCAGCTTGGATCTAGCGGGGCCATCAGATACGCAGTATTTT; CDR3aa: CASSLDLAGPSDTQYF
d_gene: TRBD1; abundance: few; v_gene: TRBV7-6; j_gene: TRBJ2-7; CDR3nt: TGTGCCAGCAGACAGGGGGCGGCCTACGAGCAGTACTTC; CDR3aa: CASRQGAAYEQYF
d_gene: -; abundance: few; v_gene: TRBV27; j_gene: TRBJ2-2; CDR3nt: TGTGCCAGCAGTGGGAGCGCGCACACCGGGGAGCTGTTTTTT; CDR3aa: CASSGSAHTGELFF
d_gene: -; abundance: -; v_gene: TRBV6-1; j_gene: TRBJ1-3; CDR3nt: TGTGCCAGCAGTGAACAGGAGAACTCTGGAAACACCATATATTTT; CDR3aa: CASSEQENSGNTIYF
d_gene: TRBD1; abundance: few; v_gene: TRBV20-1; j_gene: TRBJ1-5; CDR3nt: TGCAGTGCTAGTACCGGGACAGGGGTAGGGCCCCAGCATTTT; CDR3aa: CSASTGTGVGPQHF
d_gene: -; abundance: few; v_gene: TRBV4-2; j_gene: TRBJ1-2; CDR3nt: TGTGCCAGCAGCCAAGGATCGGGGTTGGACTATGGCTACACCTTC; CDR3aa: CASSQGSGLDYGYTF
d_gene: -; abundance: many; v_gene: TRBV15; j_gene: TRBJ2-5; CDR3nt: TGTGCCACCAGCAGGGTAGCGGCCCCGGGGGAGACCCAGTACTTC; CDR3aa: CATSRVAAPGETQYF
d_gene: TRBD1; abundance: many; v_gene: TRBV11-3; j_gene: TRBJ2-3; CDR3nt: TGTGCCAGCAGCTTACGTCCCGGGACAGGGATCGGGACAGATACGCAGTATTTT; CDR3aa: CASSLRPGTGIGTDTQYF
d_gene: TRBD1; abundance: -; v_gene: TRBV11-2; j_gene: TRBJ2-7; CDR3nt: TGTGCCAGCAGCTTAGCGGACAGGATCAACGAGCAGTACTTC; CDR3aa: CASSLADRINEQYF
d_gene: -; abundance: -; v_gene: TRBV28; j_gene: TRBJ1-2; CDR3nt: TGTGCCAGCAGTTTATGGGGACGGCTGAACTATGGCTACACCTTC; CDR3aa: CASSLWGRLNYGYTF
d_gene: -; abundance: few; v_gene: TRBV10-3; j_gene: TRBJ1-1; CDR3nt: TGTGCCATCAGTGAGAGGAACCTCGGCACTGAAGCTTTCTTT; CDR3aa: CAISERNLGTEAFF
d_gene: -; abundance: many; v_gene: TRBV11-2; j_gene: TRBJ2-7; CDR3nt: TGTGCCAGCAGCCGAGACTTGAGGTACGAGCAGTACTTC; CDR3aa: CASSRDLRYEQYF
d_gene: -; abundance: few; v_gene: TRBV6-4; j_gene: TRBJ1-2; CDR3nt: TGTGCCAGCAGTGTTTCGGACGGAGCTAACTATGGCTACACCTTC; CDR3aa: CASSVSDGANYGYTF
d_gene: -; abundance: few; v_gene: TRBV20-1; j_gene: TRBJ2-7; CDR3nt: TGCAGTGCTCATAAAACATACGAGCAGTACTTC; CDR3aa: CSAHKTYEQYF
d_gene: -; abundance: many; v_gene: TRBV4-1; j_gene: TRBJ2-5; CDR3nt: TGCGCCAGCAGCCACCAGGTCCTCCAAGAGACCCAGTACTTC; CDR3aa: CASSHQVLQETQYF
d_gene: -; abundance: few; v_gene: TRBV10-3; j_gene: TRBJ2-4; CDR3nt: TGTGCCATCAGTGAGAACCAGCCCATTCAGTACTTC; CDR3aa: CAISENQPIQYF
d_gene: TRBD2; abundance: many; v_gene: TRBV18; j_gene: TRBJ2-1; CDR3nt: TGTGCCAGCTCATTCACTAGCGGGAGGGAGGATGAGCAGTTCTTC; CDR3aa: CASSFTSGREDEQFF
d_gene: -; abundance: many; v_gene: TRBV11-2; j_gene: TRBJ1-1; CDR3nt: TGTGCCAGCAGCTTATGGCGGGGTTTATTGAACACTGAAGCTTTCTTT; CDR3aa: CASSLWRGLLNTEAFF
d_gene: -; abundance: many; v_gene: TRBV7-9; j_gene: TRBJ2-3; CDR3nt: TGTGCCAGCAGCACGGGAGTCTCAGATACGCAGTATTTT; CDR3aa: CASSTGVSDTQYF
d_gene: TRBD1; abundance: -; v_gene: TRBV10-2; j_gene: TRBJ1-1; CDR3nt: TGCGCCAGCAGCTCGGGACAGCTGAGGAGCCTTGGGACTGAAGCTTTCTTT; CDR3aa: CASSSGQLRSLGTEAFF
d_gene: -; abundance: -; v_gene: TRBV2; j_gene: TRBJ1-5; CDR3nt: TGTGCCAGCAGGACTGGCAGGATCCCTTATAGCAATCAGCCCCAGCATTTT; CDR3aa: CASRTGRIPYSNQPQHF
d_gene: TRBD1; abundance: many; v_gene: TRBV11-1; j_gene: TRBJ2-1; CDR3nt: TGTGCCAGCAGCACACACCCGGGACAGGGGTACAATGAGCAGTTCTTC; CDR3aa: CASSTHPGQGYNEQFF
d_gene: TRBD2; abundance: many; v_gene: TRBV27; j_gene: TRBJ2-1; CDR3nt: TGTGCCAGCTGTGGACTAGCGGGGCGGTACAATGAGCAGTTCTTC; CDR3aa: CASCGLAGRYNEQFF